This T cell receptor (beta chain) stems from a study of shared clonotypes between healthy human individuals. In the study overall: In total, the donors were two women and a few men aged 18 to 49.

CDR3 size: 18 residues. Germline-derived CDR1 and CDR2 are MGHRA and YSYEKL. Losses at the gene ends were 0 bases for V and 9 bases for J; bases not matched to a gene: 14. As concerns this clone: The antigen is undetermined.

Assay used: immunoSEQ multiplex PCR; TCRdb lists only in-frame clones, some missing. The sample carries under 300,000 clones, 60% to 80% recorded once. Study outcomes and limitations: Generation probabilities of non-shared clonotypes were lower (relative to those shared by all four donors).

Sequencing input: memory CD4+ T cells sorted from blood. As for subset: CD45RA-negative fraction. The rearrangement links TRBV4-1 to TRBJ2-1; TRBD2 matches at 10 bases. The TCR comes from a man aged 25-40 years in good health. Here the CDR3 reads CASSQEGLAGARLGEQFF. DNA of the CDR3: TGCGCCAGCAGCCAAGAGGGGCTAGCGGGAGCAAGGTTGGGTGAGCAGTTCTTC.